What follows describes a single T cell receptor (beta chain). Its ends do not fully match the called genes, so a read error is possible. This specimen includes other DNA sequences encoding the same CDR3. Germline loops: CDR1 SGHTA, CDR2 FQGNSA. There are 14 residues in the CDR3. These data are taken from a study of cytomegalovirus exposure and HLA in healthy donors. The PCR contained 60 Vbeta and 13 Jbeta primers. Assay used: immunoSEQ multiplex PCR; TCRdb lists only in-frame clones, some missing. This table has some 140,000 clones, 82% appearing once. The sample was PBMCs. The chain has TRBV7-2 and TRBJ1-2; D is undetermined. The sequence came from a woman in her forties or fifties in good health and CMV-seropositive. The CDR3 reads CASSLAVTEKGYTF. In DNA form, the CDR3 reads TGCGCCAGCAGCTTAGCGGTTACAGAAAAAGGCTACACCTTC.